This T cell receptor (beta chain) was profiled in a study of neoadjuvant nivolumab and ipilimumab in lung cancer. Broader study findings: TCR richness and clonality were higher in tumors than adjacent uninvolved lung. Only two of four nivolumab-treated tumors gained richness and clonality by surgery. Pretherapy blood TCR richness correlated positively with resected tumor richness.

The assay was immunoSEQ multiplex PCR, and TCRdb's table has in-frame clones only and misses some. The sample lists 8,000 to 10,000 clones, approximately 84% seen once, with 8% in the top ten. As regards this clone: No antigen is known for it.

After removal of 2 bases from V and 5 bases from J, the junction contained 3 bases not matched to a gene. Germline CDR1 is SGHRS and CDR2 is YFSETQ. The length of the CDR3 is 13 residues. The source is an adult with non-small cell lung cancer. The starting material was tumor tissue, obtained after neoadjuvant nivolumab, alone or with ipilimumab, at or shortly before surgery. The chain uses TRBV5-1 and TRBJ1-1; 7 nucleotides match TRBD1. CDR3 residues: CASSFTGETEAFF. Written as DNA, the CDR3 is TGCGCCAGCAGCTTTACAGGGGAAACTGAAGCTTTCTTT.